The 24 T cell receptor beta chains below were found in one sample sequenced in a study of T cell responses to AZD1222 COVID-19 vaccine. TCRdb keeps only in-frame clones here, not all; method: immunoSEQ multiplex PCR. The sample contains 150,000 or so clones, roughly nine tenths of which appear only once. Sequenced material: peripheral blood, taken on day 0 of AZD1222 vaccination. The receptor set was obtained from an adult in good health.

The V gene is TRBV5-5, the J gene TRBJ2-7; 7 bases fit TRBD1. The V gene's germline CDR1 is SGHKS and CDR2 YYEKEE (reference sequence). The CDR3 spans 15 residues. J lost 0 bases, V lost 0 bases, and 3 bases had no gene match. The CDR3 nucleotides read TGTGCCAGCAGCTTGGGACAGGGCTTCTCCTACGAGCAGTACTTC. As protein: CASSLGQGFSYEQYF.

This clone was recorded once. The chain combines TRBV21-1 with TRBJ1-1. TRBV21-1 is flagged as a pseudogene. The CDR3 length is 14 residues. The CDR3 DNA is TGTGCCAGCATCAGAAAGGGCGGGGGCACTGAAGCTTTCTTT. This sequence encodes CASIRKGGGTEAFF.

This clone was counted a single time. The chain is built from TRBV18 and TRBJ1-5, with TRBD1 matching over 7 bases. The CDR3 extends over 15 amino acids. Germline V CDR1 and CDR2: KGHSH, LQKENI. V gave up 6 bases and J gave up 0 bases; unmatched junction bases: 5. The CDR3 loop reads CASSGGGYSNQPQHF. The CDR3, as DNA: TGTGCCAGCTCTGGAGGGGGCTATAGCAATCAGCCCCAGCATTTT.

The table lists this clone with a few counts. The genes are TRBV27 and TRBJ1-1, with D possibly TRBD1 on 5 matching bases. Between the trimmed V and J ends, which lost 7 bases and 0 bases, there was a span of 15 bases. CDR1 and CDR2 (germline): MNHEY, SMNVEV (reference sequence). There are 15 residues in the CDR3. CDR3 in amino acids: CASTASPGLNTEAFF. CDR3 DNA sequence: TGTGCCAGCACCGCCTCGCCAGGGCTGAACACTGAAGCTTTCTTT.

This rearrangement joins TRBV7-2 to TRBJ1-5; D ambiguous. With 0 bases removed from V and 2 bases from J, the gap between germline ends came to 5 bases. This CDR3 contains 14 residues. Germline lookup yields CDR1 SGHTA and CDR2 FQGNSA. CDR3 coding DNA: TGTGCCAGCAGCTTAGCGCCGGGCAATCAGCCCCAGCATTTT. Translating it yields CASSLAPGNQPQHF.

This sequence joins TRBV25-1 and TRBJ1-1; a possible D gene is TRBD1 (5 bases). V was clipped by 8 bases and J by 10 bases, with 20 bases between them. Germline values: CDR1 MGHDK, CDR2 SYGVNS. The CDR3 is 13 residues long. CDR3 DNA: TGTGCCAGCCGCCGGCAGGGCGGTTCTGTAGCTTTCTTT. Residues: CASRRQGGSVAFF.

This clone was detected only once. The rearrangement joins TRBV9 to TRBJ2-7; D not resolved. This CDR3 contains 13 residues. The germline V gene encodes CDR1 SGDLS and CDR2 YYNGEE. Trimming left V 0 bases short and J 4 bases short, with 8 bases between. CDR3 protein: CASSVVRLYEQYF. CDR3 nucleotide sequence: TGTGCCAGCAGCGTAGTTCGACTGTACGAGCAGTACTTC.

This chain joins TRBV9 and TRBJ2-4; no reliable D call. The CDR3 covers 15 residues. Germline V gene lookup returns CDR1 SGDLS and CDR2 YYNGEE. Trimming took 0 bases from V and 0 from J, leaving 7 bases between them. In nucleotides, the CDR3 is TGTGCCAGCAGCGTAGATCCGGGAGCCAAAAACATTCAGTACTTC. Residues: CASSVDPGAKNIQYF.

The V call is TRBV27, the J call TRBJ1-6; weak D call: TRBD1 (6 bases). Germline-derived CDR1 and CDR2 are MNHEY and SMNVEV (reference sequence). This CDR3 comprises 14 residues. Trimming took off 3 bases at V and 7 bases at J, with 10 bases between the two ends. This chain's CDR3 is CASSFDRINSPLHF. CDR3 DNA: TGTGCCAGCAGTTTCGACAGGATCAATTCACCCCTCCACTTT.

The chain carries TRBV2 and TRBJ2-7, with 7 bases that match TRBD1. Trimming took 5 bases from V and 0 from J; bases not matched to a gene: 4. The length of the CDR3 is 14 residues. Germline V gene lookup returns CDR1 SNHLY and CDR2 FYNNEI. CDR3 DNA: TGTGCCAGCAGTTGGGGACAGAACTCCTACGAGCAGTACTTC. Encoded protein: CASSWGQNSYEQYF.

The chain carries TRBV12-5 and TRBJ1-2; 8 positions agree with TRBD1. With 3 bases clipped from V and 7 bases from J, the junction kept 4 bases outside the gene matches. This CDR3 is 13 amino acids long. Germline assignment: CDR1 LGHNT and CDR2 FRNRAP. The CDR3 nucleotides read TGTGCTAGTGGTTTTGACAGGGGAACTGGCTACACCTTC. Translated: CASGFDRGTGYTF. Supplemented by reference TRBV12-5 and TRBJ1-2, the full variable domain reads DARVTQTPRHKVTEMGQEVTMRCQPILGHNTVFWYRQTMMQGLELLAYFRNRAPLDDSGMPKDRFSAEMPDATLATLKIQPSEPRDSAVYFCASGFDRGTGYTFGSGTRLTVV.

This chain joins TRBV12-5 and TRBJ2-1, with 7 bases that match TRBD1. The junction had 9 bases not matched to a gene; V was cut back by 6 bases and J by 1 base. Germline loops: CDR1 LGHNT, CDR2 FRNRAP. The CDR3 loop spans 16 amino acids. The CDR3 coding sequence is TGTGCTAGTGGGGAAAACAGGGGTCCATCCTACAATGAGCAGTTCTTC. This sequence encodes CASGENRGPSYNEQFF.

The V call is TRBV2, the J call TRBJ1-2; D not certain. The CDR3 covers 11 residues. The germline CDR1 and CDR2 sequences are SNHLY and FYNNEI. The germline V and J ends were trimmed by 2 bases and 13 bases, with 11 bases remaining between them. The CDR3 nucleotides read TGTGCCAGCAGTGAAAGGCCGATCAGCACCTTC. Its translation: CASSERPISTF.

The J gene is TRBJ2-1, the V gene TRBV7-9; TRBD2 matches at 12 bases. This CDR3 has 16 amino acids. Germline trimming cut 5 bases from V and 7 bases from J; bases unmatched to any gene: 9. Germline lookup yields CDR1 SEHNR and CDR2 FQNEAQ (reference sequence). The DNA for the CDR3 is TGTGCCAGCAGCAAAGATAGACTAGCGGGAGCAAATGAGCAGTTCTTC. Residues: CASSKDRLAGANEQFF.

The genes are TRBV7-2 and TRBJ2-7, with 10 bases lining up with TRBD2. CDR3 length: 17 residues. From germline, CDR1 is SGHTA and CDR2 FQGNSA. With V trimmed by 0 bases and J by 2 bases, 7 bases remained unmatched. The CDR3 DNA sequence: TGTGCCAGCAGCTTAGCTCTAAGCGGGAGGGCCCCCTACGAGCAGTACTTC. This encodes CASSLALSGRAPYEQYF.

The chain is built from TRBV7-9 and TRBJ2-4; 10 nucleotides align to TRBD1. V lost 1 base to trimming and J lost 9 bases; unmatched junction nucleotides: 9. This CDR3 contains 16 residues. Per the germline V gene, CDR1 is SEHNR and CDR2 is FQNEAQ (reference sequence). As DNA, the CDR3 is TGTGCCAGCAGCTTAGGAAACCGGGACAGGGGCAGCATTCAGTACTTC. Amino acids: CASSLGNRDRGSIQYF.

The gene calls are TRBV28 and TRBJ1-3; D is perhaps TRBD1 (5 bases). This CDR3 has 15 amino acids. CDR1 is MDHEN, CDR2 SYDVKM, per germline. V was shortened by 7 bases and J by 1 base, with 14 bases between the two germline ends. The CDR3 loop is CASNSAGVSGNTIYF. CDR3 DNA sequence: TGTGCCAGCAATTCCGCGGGGGTTTCTGGAAACACCATATATTTT.

The chain joins TRBV5-4 to TRBJ2-7, with TRBD2 identical over 13 bases. Germline V lookup: CDR1 SGHNT, CDR2 YYREEE (reference sequence). The CDR3 is 15 residues long. J was trimmed by 2 bases and V by 4 bases; bases with no gene match: 3. The CDR3 DNA reads as TGTGCCAGCAGCCTCGGGACTAGCGGGACCTACGAGCAGTACTTC. Protein: CASSLGTSGTYEQYF.

The genes are TRBV21-1 and TRBJ2-1. TRBV21-1 is recorded as a pseudogene. The CDR3 runs 13 residues. The CDR3 region is CASSKRHRAEQFF. In DNA, the CDR3 is TGTGCCAGCAGCAAACGACACCGGGCTGAGCAGTTCTTC.

This chain links TRBV4-2 with TRBJ2-7; TRBD2 agrees at 7 bases. The germline V gene encodes CDR1 LGHNA and CDR2 YNFKEQ. This CDR3 spans 14 amino acids. With V trimmed by 1 base and J by 1 base, 1 base remained unmatched. This CDR3 is CASSQGLASYEQYF. The CDR3, as DNA: TGTGCCAGCAGCCAAGGACTAGCTTCCTACGAGCAGTACTTC.

This clone occurred once. The genes are TRBV28 and TRBJ2-1, with 11 positions matching TRBD2. The germline gives CDR1 MDHEN, CDR2 SYDVKM. The CDR3 has 15 amino acids. Losses at the gene ends were 4 bases for V and 8 bases for J; bases not matched to a gene: 7. The CDR3 loop is CASSYLAGGADEQFF. CDR3 DNA: TGTGCCAGCAGTTACCTAGCGGGAGGTGCGGATGAGCAGTTCTTC.

The chain recombines TRBV5-1 with TRBJ2-1, with D uncertain. The CDR3 spans 15 residues. Germline CDR1 is SGHRS and CDR2 is YFSETQ. Deletions cut 0 bases from V and 1 base from J, with 8 bases between. This CDR3 reads CASSLESPSYNEQFF. CDR3 nucleotide sequence: TGCGCCAGCAGCTTGGAGTCCCCTTCCTACAATGAGCAGTTCTTC.

This clone occurred a few times. V and J are TRBV10-1 and TRBJ2-3; 8 nucleotides agree with TRBD2. The CDR3 consists of 15 residues. Looked up from germline, CDR1 is WNHNN and CDR2 is SYGVQD (reference sequence). Trimming removed 3 bases from V and 2 bases from J; junction bases left unmatched: 4. The CDR3 region has the DNA TGCGCCAGCAGTGATTTAGCGGGACCCACAGATACGCAGTATTTT. Residues: CASSDLAGPTDTQYF.

The CDR3 DNA reads as TGTGCCAGCAGTAGGGACACGAGCAATCAGCCCCAGCATTTT. This codes for CASSRDTSNQPQHF. V usage is TRBV7-2 and J usage is TRBJ1-5, with TRBD1 as a possible D gene (6 bases). V lost 6 bases, J lost 1 base, and 10 bases lay in between. The CDR3 has 14 residues. Germline lookup yields CDR1 SGHTA and CDR2 FQGNSA.